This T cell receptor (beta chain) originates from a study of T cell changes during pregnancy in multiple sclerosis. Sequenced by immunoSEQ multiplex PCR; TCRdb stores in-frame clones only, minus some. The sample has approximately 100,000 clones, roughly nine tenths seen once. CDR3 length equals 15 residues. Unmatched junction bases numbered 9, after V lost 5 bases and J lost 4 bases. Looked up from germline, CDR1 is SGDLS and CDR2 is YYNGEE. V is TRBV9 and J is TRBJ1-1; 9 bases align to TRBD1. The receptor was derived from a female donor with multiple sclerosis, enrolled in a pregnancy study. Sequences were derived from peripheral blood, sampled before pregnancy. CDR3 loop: CASRPPGQGFTEAFF. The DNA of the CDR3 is TGTGCCAGCAGACCCCCGGGACAGGGCTTCACTGAAGCTTTCTTT.